The rows below give T cell receptor beta chains drawn from one sample of a study of T cell responses to AZD1222 COVID-19 vaccine. Sequencing was performed with immunoSEQ multiplex PCR; in TCRdb, only in-frame clones are kept and a portion is missing. The data contain 70,000 or so clones, around nine tenths of them singletons. Sequences were derived from peripheral blood, sampled on day 0 of AZD1222 vaccination. Source of these receptors: an adult in good health. Each CDR3 is given with its conserved first and last residue.

TRBV27,CASSRKDRGSYNEQFF
TRBV24-1,CATSDSGQGSYNEQFF
TRBV11-2,CASRGVTDTQYF
TRBV7-7,CASSLTLAGYDEQYF
TRBV30,CACLGTARANYGYTF
TRBV5-1,CASSLVSGTSGNTIYF
TRBV6-5,CASSYWKGGNEKLFF
TRBV6-5,CASSRGLNTEAFF
TRBV6-5,CASSLSLTDTQYF
TRBV4-1,CASSQAPGLVSDTQYF
TRBV5-1,CASSSGQGAYEQYF
TRBV6-5,CASRADRASGELFF
TRBV5-1,CASSSGGRGNEQFF
TRBV7-3,CASSLGGSQPQHF
TRBV7-8,CASSLGSYYEQYF
TRBV5-1,CASVGITDTQYF
TRBV30,CALAGGASANSPLHF
TRBV3-1/TRBV3-2,CASSQERRTSTDTQYF
TRBV11-3,CASSKSGVNEQFF
TRBV7-8,CASSLVRGDNQPQHF
TRBV11-3,CASSRGVPTYNEQFF
TRBV4-2,CASSQVQGSAGNTIYF
TRBV6-1,CASSVLATTSGSNEQFF
TRBV28,CASSGGADNSPLHF
TRBV6-2/TRBV6-3,CASTPGTSYTF
TRBV4-3,CASSPGQLANYGYTF
TRBV7-9,CASSFGGAYEQYF
TRBV6-2/TRBV6-3,CASSLKVYGYTF
TRBV2,CASSVHSLGTEAFF
TRBV7-2,CASSRDGGSGNTIYF
TRBV27,CASSHQRGFNYGYTF
TRBV7-2,CASSLVGSNAEKLFF
TRBV5-1,CASSFVTSGYNEQFF
TRBV6-5,CASSYLTGGSSYEQYF
TRBV19,CASSIVRGDTQYF
TRBV5-1,CASYSGTTYNEQFF
TRBV7-2,CASSLAGTQNQPQHF
TRBV4-3,CASSPTGIYNEQFF
TRBV15,CATSIDSQGPSSYNSPLHF
TRBV15,CATSRAGANTGELFF
TRBV7-9,CASSKDRVSSPLHF
TRBV6-5,CASSTDASDTQYF
TRBV12-3/TRBV12-4,CASSLVQNTEAFF
TRBV30,CAWSVQGYEQYF
TRBV25-1,CASRGDISNTEAFF
TRBV2,CARKTGGADTGELFF
TRBV29-1,CSVEWGEKLFF
TRBV6-5,CARAAGGNEQFF
TRBV18,CASSPDRTNQPQHF
TRBV27,CASRAGGWYGYTF
TRBV13,CASSWSGQGPEKLFF
TRBV4-2,CASSQDIGTGGEKLFF
TRBV21-1,CASSKRAPGGVYEQYF
TRBV4-2,CASSQAPWTSGRVSGELFF
TRBV10-1,CASLKNEQFF
TRBV5-6,CASSLGYGYTF
TRBV6-2/TRBV6-3,CASSYTGLNYGYTF
TRBV9,CASSPAPGQGGEKLFF
TRBV5-1,CASSTDRERYGYTF
TRBV19,CASSITAVGTDTQYF